This T cell receptor (beta chain) stems from a study of blood T cell repertoires in COVID-19. Across the study: Sample material is recorded as cDNA or gDNA derived from T cells, B-cell-depleted T cells, or PBMCs.

The CDR3 sequence is 14 residues long. The V and J ends lost 6 bases and 0 bases respectively, with 12 bases between them. Germline V lookup: CDR1 LGHNT, CDR2 FRNRAP. Source study methods: Using reference gene primer amplification, nucleated cell counts were estimated. TCRdb keeps only in-frame clones here, not all; method: immunoSEQ multiplex PCR. V, J and clone size reflect that table, while D and trimming were determined from the DNA. The sample shows under 200,000 clones, about 86% of them seen only once. The sample comprised peripheral blood. This sequence joins TRBV12-5 and TRBJ2-7; D perhaps matches TRBD2 (6 bases). This clonotype originated in a man aged 18 to 29 with active or convalescent COVID-19. The DNA for the CDR3 is TGTGCTAGTGGCCCGGGGGACGTCTCCTACGAGCAGTACTTC. Protein sequence: CASGPGDVSYEQYF.